This TCR beta chain is from a study of T cell responses to AZD1222 COVID-19 vaccine. The study, taken as a whole, reports: Donors skewed white British and female; clonal diversity was possibly underestimated. Sampling that yielded the repertoires occurred only after the peak T cell response.

Sequencing used immunoSEQ multiplex PCR; TCRdb keeps in-frame clones, though not all of them. Counted here are around 120,000 clones, 85% to 90% occurring once; the ten biggest clones make up around 30%. V lost 2 bases and J 1 base, leaving 12 bases between the germline ends. CDR1 and CDR2 from the germline V gene are GTSNPN and SVGIG (reference sequence). This CDR3 has 15 amino acids. On this clone: Its target is not known.

The sequenced sample was peripheral blood, obtained on day 0 of AZD1222 vaccination. This TCR was recovered from an adult in good health. The chain recombines TRBV30 with TRBJ1-5, with D uncertain. In DNA, the CDR3 is TGTGCCTGGAGTAAAGCGGGAATAAGCAATCAGCCCCAGCATTTT. It codes for CAWSKAGISNQPQHF.